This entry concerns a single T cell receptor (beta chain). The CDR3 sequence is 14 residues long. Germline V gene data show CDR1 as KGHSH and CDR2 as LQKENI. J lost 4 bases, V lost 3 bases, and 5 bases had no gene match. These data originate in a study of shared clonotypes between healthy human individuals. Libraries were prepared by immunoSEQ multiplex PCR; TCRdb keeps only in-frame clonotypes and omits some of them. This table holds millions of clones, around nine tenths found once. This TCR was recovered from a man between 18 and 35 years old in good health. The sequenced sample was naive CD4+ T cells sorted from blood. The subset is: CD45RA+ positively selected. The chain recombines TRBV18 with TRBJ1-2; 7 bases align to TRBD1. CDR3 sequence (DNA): TGTGCCAGCTCACCGACAGGGAGTAGCTATGGCTACACCTTC. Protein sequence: CASSPTGSSYGYTF.